The rows below give T cell receptor beta chains drawn from one sample of a study of shared clonotypes between healthy human individuals. Sequencing used immunoSEQ multiplex PCR; TCRdb keeps in-frame clones, though not all of them. Among 300,000 to 400,000 clones listed, 73% were seen once. The specimen was memory CD4+ T cells sorted from blood. These receptors were taken from a man aged 25 to 45 in good health. CDR3s include the opening cysteine and the closing phenylalanine or tryptophan. Rows may omit the clone size; those that give it use once, few, many or a size class.

V gene	clone size	CDR3 protein
TRBV25-1	few	CASSGRSSNTEAFF
TRBV7-8	-	CASSFGGGNTGELFF
TRBV27	-	CASSLGLNNRDTQYF
TRBV5-4	few	CASSRGNPGSTDTQYF
TRBV27	once	CASSPLWMNTEAFF
TRBV4-1	-	CASSQVNSGFGEQFF
TRBV19	-	CASRQEGAVTYEQYF
TRBV5-4	-	CASSWISGSQDEQFF
TRBV10-3	-	CAINPSGSPDTQYF
TRBV6-6	-	CASSRQSPPGDYTF
TRBV6-5	-	CASKIGREYEQYF
TRBV28	few	CASTPPGPSYEQYF
TRBV10-1	-	CASTSAGANVLTF
TRBV4-1	few	CASSQDPVTSGTGELFF
TRBV4-3	-	CASSTRQGPYEQYF
TRBV2	-	CASRGLAGVLETQYF
TRBV18	-	CASSPTDYGYTF
TRBV9	-	CASSVATPRWGGQETQYF
TRBV6-1	-	CASNYRRSYEQYF
TRBV19	-	CASSTPGGANTGELFF
TRBV5-4	few	CASGTGGGRATREYF
TRBV6-5	-	CASRTNPYEQYF